These 29 T cell receptor beta chains originate from one sample sequenced in a study of blood T cell repertoires in COVID-19. TCRdb keeps only in-frame clones here, not all; method: immunoSEQ multiplex PCR. The repertoire holds 250,000 or so clones, with around 84% as singletons. The material sequenced was peripheral blood. Every receptor here comes from a woman aged 40 to 50 who had recovered from COVID-19.

The chain combines TRBV3-1 (or the pseudogene TRBV3-2) with TRBJ1-1; D may be TRBD1 (5 bases). CDR1 and CDR2 (germline): LGHDT, YNNKEL (reference sequence). Trimming left V 5 bases short and J 0 bases short, with 7 bases between. There are 13 residues in the CDR3. As DNA, the CDR3 is TGTGCCAGCAGCTGGGGGGTGAACACTGAAGCTTTCTTT. Translating it yields CASSWGVNTEAFF.

This clone occurred once. The V gene is TRBV5-1, the J gene TRBJ1-6; maybe TRBD1 (6 bases). The CDR3 consists of 15 residues. The germline V gene encodes CDR1 SGHRS and CDR2 YFSETQ. The V end lost 0 bases, the J end lost 7 bases, and 11 bases lay between the germline ends. The CDR3 region is CASSLVGAGNSPLHF. The CDR3 DNA follows: TGCGCCAGCAGCTTGGTGGGGGCTGGGAATTCACCCCTCCACTTT.

The V and J genes are TRBV5-4 and TRBJ2-7; TRBD1 aligns across 8 bases. Trimming removed 4 bases from V and 6 bases from J; junction bases left unmatched: 6. Germline values: CDR1 SGHNT, CDR2 YYREEE (reference sequence). The CDR3 has 13 amino acids. The CDR3 DNA is TGTGCCAGCAGCCAGGGACAGGCACGCGAGCAGTACTTC. It is translated as CASSQGQAREQYF.

This chain joins TRBV4-1 and TRBJ1-4, with 8 bases lining up with TRBD1. From germline, CDR1 is MGHRA and CDR2 YSYEKL. Trimming took 6 bases from V and 8 from J; bases not matched to a gene: 5. The CDR3 is made up of 13 amino acids. The CDR3 region is CASRDRVNEKLFF. The CDR3 DNA follows: TGCGCCAGCAGGGACAGGGTCAACGAAAAACTGTTTTTT.

The chain couples TRBV2 to TRBJ2-3; the match to TRBD2 covers 8 bases. Germline CDR1 reads SNHLY; CDR2 reads FYNNEI. The CDR3 spans 14 residues. V gave up 7 bases and J gave up 0 bases; unmatched junction bases: 3. CDR3 DNA sequence: TGTGCCAGCAACTTAGCGGGGAGCACAGATACGCAGTATTTT. Protein: CASNLAGSTDTQYF.

This clone showed up just a few times. The chain is built from TRBV6-1 and TRBJ1-5; D gene unclear. Germline V gene sequence: CDR1 MNHNS, CDR2 SASEGT. V lost 2 bases to trimming and J lost 6 bases, with 14 bases between them. CDR3 size: 15 residues. CDR3 nucleotides: TGTGCCAGCAGTGAAATTGAGGAGGGCGGTCAGCCCCAGCATTTT. Amino acids: CASSEIEEGGQPQHF.

This chain uses TRBV2 with TRBJ1-4; weak D call: TRBD1 (6 bases). CDR3 size: 14 residues. Trimming removed 6 bases from V and 6 bases from J, with 14 bases in between. Germline V lookup: CDR1 SNHLY, CDR2 FYNNEI. In DNA form, the CDR3 reads TGTGCCAGCAGCCCAGGGGCCGTTTATGAAAAACTGTTTTTT. Amino acids: CASSPGAVYEKLFF.

V usage is TRBV9 and J usage is TRBJ1-3, with TRBD1 as a possible D gene (6 bases). The CDR3 sequence is 18 residues long. The V end was cut by 0 bases, the J end by 0 bases, with 16 bases between. Germline assignment: CDR1 SGDLS and CDR2 YYNGEE. CDR3 amino acids: CASSVEPSGGLSGNTIYF. The CDR3 nucleotides read TGTGCCAGCAGCGTAGAACCTAGTGGGGGCCTCTCTGGAAACACCATATATTTT. The full variable domain, with the rest looked up from reference TRBV9 and TRBJ1-3, is DSGVTQTPKHLITATGQRVTLRCSPRSGDLSVYWYQQSLDQGLQFLIQYYNGEERAKGNILERFSAQQFPDLHSELNLSSLELGDSALYFCASSVEPSGGLSGNTIYFGEGSWLTVV.

In this sample, this clone turned up once. The same CDR3 arises from other DNA sequences in this sample as well. V gene TRBV5-4 combines with J gene TRBJ1-4, with D perhaps matching TRBD1 (5 bases). CDR3 length: 14 amino acids. V was shortened by 2 bases and J by 6 bases, with 11 bases between the two germline ends. Germline V gene data show CDR1 as SGHNT and CDR2 as YYREEE (reference sequence). The CDR3 bases are TGTGCCAGCAGCTTCGGGGGGGGAGATGAAAAACTGTTTTTT. Its protein is CASSFGGGDEKLFF.

J is TRBJ2-7 and V is TRBV3-1 (or the pseudogene TRBV3-2); a possible D gene is TRBD2 (5 bases). The CDR3 covers 17 residues. CDR1 is LGHDT and CDR2 is YNNKEL in the germline V gene (reference sequence). V was pared by 3 bases and J by 0 bases, with 18 bases between. The CDR3 DNA reads as TGTGCCAGCAGCCACACGGCAAGAGGGTTGAGCTCCTACGAGCAGTACTTC. Translating gives CASSHTARGLSSYEQYF.

The gene calls are TRBV30 and TRBJ2-6; TRBD1 matches 8 bases. There are 14 residues in the CDR3. J was trimmed by 4 bases and V by 4 bases; bases with no gene match: 3. CDR1 is GTSNPN and CDR2 is SVGIG in the germline V gene (reference sequence). CDR3 DNA: TGTGCCTGGACTAGACAGGGGGGGGCCAACGTCCTGACTTTC. It translates to CAWTRQGGANVLTF.

This clone was counted a few times. The chain employs TRBV12-3 or TRBV12-4 and TRBJ1-3, with D unclear. The length of the CDR3 is 13 residues. The ends were cut back, 4 bases at V and 4 bases at J, with 8 bases in the middle. The CDR3, as DNA: TGTGCCAGCAGTTCACAGTACGGAAACACCATATATTTT. It encodes CASSSQYGNTIYF.

This clone was detected only once. The V and J genes are TRBV7-9 and TRBJ1-2, with 10 bases fitting TRBD1. The trim removed 5 bases at V and 1 base at J, leaving 4 bases unmatched. Germline CDR1 SEHNR, CDR2 FQNEAQ (reference sequence). The CDR3 extends over 15 amino acids. CDR3 residues: CASSPGTGVNYGYTF. The CDR3, as DNA: TGTGCCAGCAGCCCCGGGACAGGGGTTAACTATGGCTACACCTTC.

The chain links TRBV2 to TRBJ1-1, with D uncertain. The CDR3 contains 12 residues. V lost 5 bases, J lost 3 bases, and 7 bases lay in between. From germline, CDR1 is SNHLY and CDR2 FYNNEI. In nucleotides, the CDR3 is TGTGCCAGCAGTACCGGGTACACTGAAGCTTTCTTT. This gives the protein CASSTGYTEAFF. Looking up the rest from reference TRBV2 and TRBJ1-1 gives the full variable domain: EPEVTQTPSHQVTQMGQEVILRCVPISNHLYFYWYRQILGQKVEFLVSFYNNEISEKSEIFDDQFSVERPDGSNFTLKIRSTKLEDSAMYFCASSTGYTEAFFGQGTRLTVV.

This chain connects TRBV5-1 to TRBJ2-6; 7 nucleotides match TRBD1. The CDR3 consists of 19 residues. Per the germline V gene, CDR1 is SGHRS and CDR2 is YFSETQ. Germline trimming cut 0 bases from V and 0 bases from J; bases unmatched to any gene: 9. CDR3 in amino acids: CASSLVGQSMSSGANVLTF. The CDR3 coding sequence is TGCGCCAGCAGCTTGGTGGGACAGTCCATGAGCTCTGGGGCCAACGTCCTGACTTTC. The entire variable domain, with the rest obtained from reference TRBV5-1 and TRBJ2-6, is as follows: KAGVTQTPRYLIKTRGQQVTLSCSPISGHRSVSWYQQTPGQGLQFLFEYFSETQRNKGNFPGRFSGRQFSNSRSEMNVSTLELGDSALYLCASSLVGQSMSSGANVLTFGAGSRLTVL.

This chain joins TRBV19 and TRBJ1-2; D remains ambiguous. Germline loops: CDR1 LNHDA, CDR2 SQIVND (reference sequence). The CDR3 contains 12 residues. Deletions cut 3 bases from V and 2 bases from J, with 4 bases between. Written as DNA, the CDR3 is TGTGCCAGTAGTATCCCAAACTATGGCTACACCTTC. It is translated as CASSIPNYGYTF. Using reference TRBV19 and TRBJ1-2 for the parts outside the CDR3, the full variable domain is DGGITQSPKYLFRKEGQNVTLSCEQNLNHDAMYWYRQDPGQGLRLIYYSQIVNDFQKGDIAEGYSVSREKKESFPLTVTSAQKNPTAFYLCASSIPNYGYTFGSGTRLTVV.

The chain joins TRBV7-3 to TRBJ2-3; 9 nucleotides match TRBD2. The CDR3 is 16 residues long. V shed 1 base and J 1 base; nucleotides not matched to a gene: 3. In germline, CDR1 is SGHTA, CDR2 FQGTGA. The CDR3 here is CASSLRLAGGTDTQYF. The DNA of the CDR3 is TGTGCCAGCAGCTTAAGATTAGCGGGGGGCACAGATACGCAGTATTTT.

The V and J genes are TRBV5-4 and TRBJ1-2, with TRBD1 identical over 7 bases. Germline CDR1 is SGHNT and CDR2 is YYREEE (reference sequence). The CDR3 runs to 12 residues. Trimming cost V 6 bases and J 7 bases; bases outside gene matches: 6. CDR3 nucleotides: TGTGCCAGCACTCTCAGGGGGGTTGGCTACACCTTC. Residues: CASTLRGVGYTF.

This clone has just a few counts. This chain connects TRBV5-1 to TRBJ2-5, with a weak D call TRBD1 (5 bases). The CDR3 loop spans 14 amino acids. Germline CDR1 is SGHRS and CDR2 is YFSETQ. V dropped 3 bases and J dropped 6 bases, with 15 bases sitting between them. The CDR3 spells CASSSDRLLKTQYF. Here the CDR3 DNA reads TGCGCCAGCAGCTCCGACAGACTGCTAAAGACCCAGTACTTC. The full variable domain, in which reference TRBV5-1 and TRBJ2-5 provide the parts outside the CDR3, is KAGVTQTPRYLIKTRGQQVTLSCSPISGHRSVSWYQQTPGQGLQFLFEYFSETQRNKGNFPGRFSGRQFSNSRSEMNVSTLELGDSALYLCASSSDRLLKTQYFGPGTRLLVL.

The chain combines TRBV28 with TRBJ2-6; D might be TRBD1 (6 bases). Germline V lookup: CDR1 MDHEN, CDR2 SYDVKM. The CDR3 covers 15 residues. Trimming left V 5 bases short and J 0 bases short, with 8 bases between. The CDR3 DNA reads TGTGCCAGCAGTGCGGACAGCTCTGGGGCCAACGTCCTGACTTTC. It translates to CASSADSSGANVLTF.

The rearrangement links TRBV10-3 to TRBJ1-2, with TRBD1 identical over 7 bases. Looked up from germline, CDR1 is ENHRY and CDR2 is SYGVKD. With V trimmed by 0 bases and J by 3 bases, 4 bases remained unmatched. The CDR3 contains 15 residues. CDR3 bases: TGTGCCATCAGTGAGTCGGGACAGTCCTACTATGGCTACACCTTC. It codes for CAISESGQSYYGYTF.

This clone has a single count. The V gene is TRBV2, the J gene TRBJ2-3; TRBD1 matches 7 bases. V lost 6 bases to trimming and J lost 6 bases; unmatched junction nucleotides: 12. Germline values: CDR1 SNHLY, CDR2 FYNNEI. This CDR3 region has 15 residues. The chain's CDR3 is CASSSRQGGTDTQYF. In nucleotides, the CDR3 is TGTGCCAGCAGCTCGAGACAGGGTGGGACGGATACGCAGTATTTT. Full variable domain (remainder filled in from reference TRBV2 and TRBJ2-3): EPEVTQTPSHQVTQMGQEVILRCVPISNHLYFYWYRQILGQKVEFLVSFYNNEISEKSEIFDDQFSVERPDGSNFTLKIRSTKLEDSAMYFCASSSRQGGTDTQYFGPGTRLTVL.

This chain uses TRBV5-4 with TRBJ2-7, with 10 bases that match TRBD1. Germline V lookup: CDR1 SGHNT, CDR2 YYREEE (reference sequence). This CDR3 region has 14 residues. The junction had 7 bases not matched to a gene; V was cut back by 5 bases and J by 5 bases. The CDR3 region is CASRAGTGVNEQYF. The CDR3 DNA reads TGTGCCAGCAGGGCCGGGACAGGGGTCAACGAGCAGTACTTC.

The CDR3 spells CASRRQGLTGELFF. DNA of the CDR3: TGTGCCAGCAGGAGACAGGGGCTAACCGGGGAGCTGTTTTTT. The rearrangement joins TRBV2 to TRBJ2-2; 8 bases map to TRBD1. This CDR3 has 14 residues. V was clipped by 6 bases and J by 5 bases; unmatched bases: 5. CDR1 and CDR2 (germline): SNHLY, FYNNEI.

The chain joins TRBV28 to TRBJ1-1; 7 bases line up with TRBD1. Losses at the gene ends were 2 bases for V and 3 bases for J; bases not matched to a gene: 9. The CDR3 extends over 16 amino acids. CDR1 is MDHEN, CDR2 SYDVKM, per germline. CDR3 nucleotide sequence: TGTGCCAGCAGTTTACGTGCTCGGACAGGCGACACTGAAGCTTTCTTT. Protein sequence: CASSLRARTGDTEAFF.

J is TRBJ1-3 and V is TRBV18; 7 positions match TRBD1. The CDR3 is 14 amino acids. Trimming at V came to 3 bases and at J to 5 bases, leaving 4 bases not matched to a gene. Germline V gene lookup returns CDR1 KGHSH and CDR2 LQKENI. The CDR3 bases are TGTGCCAGCTCACCTCAGGGACAGCGAAACACCATATATTTT. Translated: CASSPQGQRNTIYF.

The chain employs TRBV6-5 and TRBJ1-1; D uncertain. This CDR3 has 12 residues. Germline CDR1 is MNHEY and CDR2 is SVGAGI. With 3 bases removed from V and 5 bases from J, the gap between germline ends came to 7 bases. Here the CDR3 DNA reads TGTGCCAGCAGTTATGAGGGTACTGAAGCTTTCTTT. The encoded protein is CASSYEGTEAFF.

The sample holds one count of this clone. The V gene is TRBV9, the J gene TRBJ1-6; D gene unclear. The V and J ends lost 2 bases and 2 bases respectively, with 5 bases between them. The CDR3 is 14 residues long. Germline CDR1 and CDR2: SGDLS and YYNGEE. The CDR3 reads CASSVRTYNSPLHF. The CDR3 DNA sequence: TGTGCCAGCAGCGTCCGTACCTATAATTCACCCCTCCACTTT.

The CDR3 DNA follows: TGTGCCAGCAGAGGAGCGACAGGGATTAATGAAAAACTGTTTTTT. As protein: CASRGATGINEKLFF. The chain is built from TRBV6-5 and TRBJ1-4; 7 positions match TRBD1. V lost 6 bases to trimming and J lost 4 bases; unmatched junction nucleotides: 8. Germline V gene sequence: CDR1 MNHEY, CDR2 SVGAGI. The CDR3 length is 15 residues.